This T cell receptor (beta chain) was profiled in a study of blood T cell repertoires in COVID-19. Study summary: Samples of COVID-19 (acute and convalescent) were obtained from the United States, Italy and Spain. PBMCs, B-cell-depleted T cells, or T cells were the source of the cDNA or gDNA that made up the material.

Produced via immunoSEQ multiplex PCR; TCRdb's table is partial and in-frame only. The table lists roughly 80,000 clones, about 85% of them singletons. The origin of this receptor is a woman between 65 and 79 years old with acute or convalescent COVID-19. Sequencing was done on a sample of peripheral blood.

The CDR3 DNA reads as TGTGGATGTGAGGACATCTCTGGAAACACCATATATTTT. As protein: CGCEDISGNTIYF. This rearrangement joins TRBV6-5 to TRBJ1-3, with D perhaps matching TRBD1 (5 bases). The CDR3 runs 13 residues. Germline assignment: CDR1 MNHEY and CDR2 SVGAGI.